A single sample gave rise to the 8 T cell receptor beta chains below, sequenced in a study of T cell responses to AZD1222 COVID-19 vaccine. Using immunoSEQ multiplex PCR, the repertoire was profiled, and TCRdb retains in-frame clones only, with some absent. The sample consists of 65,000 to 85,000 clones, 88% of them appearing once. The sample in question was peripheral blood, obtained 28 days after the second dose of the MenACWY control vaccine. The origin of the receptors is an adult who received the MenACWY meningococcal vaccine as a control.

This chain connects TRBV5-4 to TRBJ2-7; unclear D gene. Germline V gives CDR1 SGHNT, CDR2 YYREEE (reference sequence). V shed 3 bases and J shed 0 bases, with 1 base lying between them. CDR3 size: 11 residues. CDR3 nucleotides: TGTGCCAGCAGCTCCTCCTACGAGCAGTACTTC. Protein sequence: CASSSSYEQYF.

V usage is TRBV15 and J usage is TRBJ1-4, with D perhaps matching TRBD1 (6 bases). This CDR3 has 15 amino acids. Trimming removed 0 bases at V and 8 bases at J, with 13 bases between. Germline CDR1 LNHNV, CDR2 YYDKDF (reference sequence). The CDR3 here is CATSRDGGPTEKLFF. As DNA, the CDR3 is TGTGCCACCAGCAGAGATGGGGGCCCGACAGAAAAACTGTTTTTT.

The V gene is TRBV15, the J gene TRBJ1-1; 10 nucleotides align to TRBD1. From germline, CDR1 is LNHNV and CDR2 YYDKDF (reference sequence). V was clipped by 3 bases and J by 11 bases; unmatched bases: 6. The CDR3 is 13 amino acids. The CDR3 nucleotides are TGTGCCACCAGCAGCTCTCGACAGGGGGCGGCTTTCTTT. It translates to CATSSSRQGAAFF.

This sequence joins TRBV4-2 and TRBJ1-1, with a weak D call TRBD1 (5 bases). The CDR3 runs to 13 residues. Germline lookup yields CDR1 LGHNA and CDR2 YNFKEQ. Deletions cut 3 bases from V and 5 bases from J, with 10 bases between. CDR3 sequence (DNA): TGTGCCAGCAGCCACCAGGAGGGGACTGAAGCTTTCTTT. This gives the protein CASSHQEGTEAFF.

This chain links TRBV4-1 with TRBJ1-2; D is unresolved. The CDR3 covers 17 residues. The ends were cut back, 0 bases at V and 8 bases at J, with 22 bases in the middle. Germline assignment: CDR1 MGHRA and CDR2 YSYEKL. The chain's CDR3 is CASSQDQRGPGLVGYTF. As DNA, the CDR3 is TGCGCCAGCAGCCAAGATCAGAGAGGGCCCGGTCTTGTGGGCTACACCTTC.

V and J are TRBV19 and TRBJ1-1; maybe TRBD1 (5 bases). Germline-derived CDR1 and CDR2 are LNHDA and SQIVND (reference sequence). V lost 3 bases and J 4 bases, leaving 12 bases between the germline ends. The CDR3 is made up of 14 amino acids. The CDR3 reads CASSIGTGGTEAFF. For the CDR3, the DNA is TGTGCCAGTAGTATCGGGACGGGAGGCACTGAAGCTTTCTTT. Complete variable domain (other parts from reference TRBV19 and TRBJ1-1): DGGITQSPKYLFRKEGQNVTLSCEQNLNHDAMYWYRQDPGQGLRLIYYSQIVNDFQKGDIAEGYSVSREKKESFPLTVTSAQKNPTAFYLCASSIGTGGTEAFFGQGTRLTVV.

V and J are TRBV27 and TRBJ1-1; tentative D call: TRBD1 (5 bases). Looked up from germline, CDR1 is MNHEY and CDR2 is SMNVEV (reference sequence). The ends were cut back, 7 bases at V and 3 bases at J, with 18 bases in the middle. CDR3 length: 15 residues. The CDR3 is CASKRGGLGDTEAFF. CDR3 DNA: TGTGCCAGCAAAAGGGGCGGCCTGGGGGACACTGAAGCTTTCTTT.

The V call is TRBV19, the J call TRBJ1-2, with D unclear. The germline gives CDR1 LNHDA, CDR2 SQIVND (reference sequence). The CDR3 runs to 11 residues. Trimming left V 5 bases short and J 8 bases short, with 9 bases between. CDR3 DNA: TGTGCCAGTAGTGTGTCGGGGGGCTACACCTTC. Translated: CASSVSGGYTF. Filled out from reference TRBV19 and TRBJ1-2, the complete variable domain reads DGGITQSPKYLFRKEGQNVTLSCEQNLNHDAMYWYRQDPGQGLRLIYYSQIVNDFQKGDIAEGYSVSREKKESFPLTVTSAQKNPTAFYLCASSVSGGYTFGSGTRLTVV.